This paragraph reports one T cell receptor beta chain. The sample holds a few counts of this clonotype. Which antigen it targets is not known. Nothing much larger sits one base from this clone, and base qualities are not available. The data derive from a study of T-cell memory formation after mild COVID-19 (dated by TCRdb to about 2021). At the level of the whole study: TCR sequence clusters from the two donors were largely donor specific. The cohort was made up of two young adult volunteers, one female and one male, who were previously healthy. T-cell clones expanding and contracting after mild COVID-19 in a couple of donors were tracked by longitudinal TCRalpha and TCRbeta repertoire sequencing.

Findings and caveats that apply to the study as a whole: The study covered only a couple of mild cases, and larger cohorts including severe cases with pre-infection samples were considered necessary. Some responding clones were detected in pre-infection memory, suggesting pre-existing cross-reactive memory T cells joined the SARS-CoV-2 response. Balanced CD4/CD8 phenotypes were observed for clones contracting from day 15 to 85, whereas a bias towards CD4+ was observed for a second wave of clones expanding from day 15 to 37. Contracting CD4+ clones turned up mainly in the CM and EM memory subsets, whereas EMRA was where CD8+ clones were enriched. Whether the second-wave clones peaking on day 37 were SARS-CoV-2 specific was not confirmed.

The data were produced on an Illumina NovaSeq 6000. TCRalpha and TCRbeta cDNA libraries were built by 5'RACE with constant-segment primers, adding sample barcodes and unique molecular identifiers. RNA was extracted from every sample with Trizol reagent. The libraries were amplified in two PCR steps, and the second step added a second sample barcode and Illumina TruSeq adapters. Libraries were sequenced on an Illumina NovaSeq with 2 x 150 bp paired-end reads. Concerning the study's data processing: Reads were demultiplexed and collapsed into UMI-guided consensus sequences with migec v1.2.7. Using mixcr v2.1.11, UMI consensuses were aligned to TRA and TRB V and J templates and then assembled into clonotypes. Expanded or contracted clonotypes were those called significant by both edgeR and NoisET, with noise models trained on biological replicates. For edgeR calls, the cutoffs were a false discovery rate-adjusted p below 0.01 and a log2 fold-change threshold of 1. PCA with hierarchical clustering of max-normalized trajectories of the 1000 most abundant clonotypes was used as exploratory dynamics analysis. Separately sequenced CD4+ and CD8+ repertoires were used to assign the CD4 or CD8 phenotype of responding clones. TCRdb reworked the public reads: Q25 trimming with fastp, MiXCR clone assembly, productive beta chains retained. Each entry merges the rows of one CDR3 protein and shows their most common DNA and genes. These V and J calls originate from TCRdb's pipeline instead of the authors' own analysis. The sample profile shows 180,000 or so distinct CDR3 sequences; 16% of them were found once. Around 1.9% of the sample rests with the top ten.

Ficoll-Paque density gradient centrifugation was used to isolate PBMCs. The V and J ends are trimmed by 0 bases and 7 bases, leaving 10 bases between them. From a lookup of the germline V gene, CDR1 and CDR2 are SGHRS and YFSETQ. The cysteine opens and the phenylalanine closes a CDR3 of 14 amino acids. Only the CDR3 portion is preserved as DNA: 42 bases, with reading frame beginning at the first base. The receptor chain draws on TRBV5-1 and TRBJ1-4; the D gene assignment is ambiguous. Specimen: PBMCs or a T cell subset sorted from them (not recorded which). This TCR came from an adult woman who had mild COVID-19 (a few samples of this study predate the infection). The sample titles of this study are shuffled in the database, so cell type and time point are left out; the donor was told from shared clones. The CDR3 protein sequence reads: CASSLEGNGEKLFF. The bases read TGCGCCAGCAGCTTGGAAGGGAACGGTGAAAAACTGTTTTTT.